The 4 T cell receptor beta chains presented below share a single source sample, sequenced in a study of blood T cell repertoires in COVID-19. The assay was immunoSEQ multiplex PCR, and TCRdb's table has in-frame clones only and misses some. The sample holds about 260,000 clones, roughly 90% seen once. Sequencing was carried out using peripheral blood. The receptors here all came from a woman between 25 and 40 years old with COVID-19, enrolled during active disease.

This clone was seen more than once but under ten times. This chain links TRBV6-4 with TRBJ1-5; 7 bases match TRBD1. Germline CDR1 is MRHNA and CDR2 is SNTAGT. V dropped 11 bases and J dropped 0; count of bases not matched to a gene: 7. This CDR3 comprises 14 residues. The CDR3 reads CASQGGISNQPQHF. CDR3 coding DNA: TGTGCCTCCCAGGGGGGTATTAGCAATCAGCCCCAGCATTTT.

The chain couples TRBV4-3 to TRBJ2-2; TRBD2 is a possible D gene (6 bases). Germline CDR1 and CDR2: LGHNA and YSLEER. This CDR3 comprises 13 residues. Trimming took 2 bases from V and 6 from J, leaving 7 bases between them. This chain's CDR3 is CASSQSGAGELFF. The CDR3 nucleotides read TGCGCCAGCAGCCAATCGGGGGCCGGGGAGCTGTTTTTT.

The chain combines TRBV28 with TRBJ2-1; D might be TRBD2 (6 bases). CDR3 length: 16 amino acids. CDR1 MDHEN and CDR2 SYDVKM come from the germline V gene. Trimming took off 6 bases at V and 7 bases at J, with 22 bases between the two ends. CDR3: CASSDAGGRLRNEQFF. For the CDR3, the DNA is TGTGCCAGCAGCGACGCTGGGGGGAGACTTAGAAATGAGCAGTTCTTC.

The chain is built from TRBV9 and TRBJ1-4; 7 bases agree with TRBD1. The CDR3 covers 18 residues. Germline V gives CDR1 SGDLS, CDR2 YYNGEE. J lost 4 bases, V lost 4 bases, and 16 bases had no gene match. The CDR3 DNA sequence: TGTGCCAGCAGCCTAACTAGTGGGACGGGACAGTATAATGAAAAACTGTTTTTT. This gives the protein CASSLTSGTGQYNEKLFF.